This is a list of T cell receptor beta chains from one sample in a study of T cell responses to AZD1222 COVID-19 vaccine. TCRdb's copy holds only in-frame clones and misses some; the assay was immunoSEQ multiplex PCR. The profile shows about 200,000 clones, 85% to 95% of them singletons. The sequencing used peripheral blood, collected 28 days after the second AZD1222 dose. These receptor sequences come from an adult who received the AZD1222 COVID-19 vaccine. The CDR3 runs from the conserved cysteine through the conserved F or W. The D gene is left open where the match is weak. Clone size is not always given. Where it is, it says once, few, many or a class for expanded clones.

CASSQAVQNSGNTIYF,TGTGCCAGCAGCCAAGCGGTCCAGAACTCTGGAAACACCATATATTTT,.,TRBV3-1/TRBV3-2,.,TRBJ1-3
CASSQGINEQFF,TGTGCCAGCAGCCAAGGAATCAATGAGCAGTTCTTC,.,TRBV14,.,TRBJ2-1
CASSRTVSYEQYF,TGTGCCAGCAGTAGGACAGTCTCCTACGAGCAGTACTTC,.,TRBV6-5,.,TRBJ2-7
CASSTGQILYGYTF,TGTGCCAGCAGTACGGGACAGATATTGTATGGCTACACCTTC,.,TRBV28,TRBD1,TRBJ1-2
CASSLLYEQFF,TGTGCCAGCAGCCTACTTTATGAGCAGTTCTTC,once,TRBV12-3/TRBV12-4,.,TRBJ2-1
CASSVGWGASALAKNIQYF,TGTGCCAGCAGCGTAGGGTGGGGGGCTAGCGCTCTAGCCAAAAACATTCAGTACTTC,.,TRBV9,.,TRBJ2-4
CASSPEGLHEQYF,TGTGCCAGCAGCCCGGAAGGACTCCACGAGCAGTACTTC,.,TRBV11-1,.,TRBJ2-7
CASSRTGGELFF,TGTGCCAGCAGCAGGACAGGCGGGGAGCTGTTTTTT,.,TRBV11-2,TRBD1,TRBJ2-2
CASSQVPAGTEQFF,TGCGCCAGCAGCCAAGTACCGGCGGGCACTGAGCAGTTCTTC,.,TRBV4-1,.,TRBJ2-1
CASSFSPLHF,TGTGCCAGCAGCTTCTCACCCCTCCACTTT,.,TRBV5-8,.,TRBJ1-6
CASSQGVEYSPLHF,TGTGCCAGCAGCCAAGGGGTAGAGTATTCACCCCTCCACTTT,.,TRBV3-1/TRBV3-2,.,TRBJ1-6
CASSGWTGGYYGYTF,TGTGCCAGCAGTGGGTGGACAGGGGGATATTATGGCTACACCTTC,.,TRBV27,TRBD1,TRBJ1-2
CASSYGGTNTEAFF,TGTGCCAGCAGTTATGGGGGCACGAACACTGAAGCTTTCTTT,.,TRBV6-5,.,TRBJ1-1
CASSQEASDTEAFF,TGTGCCAGCAGCCAAGAAGCGTCGGACACTGAAGCTTTCTTT,.,TRBV4-2,.,TRBJ1-1
CASTETSRSSYEQYF,TGTGCCAGCACCGAGACCTCCAGGAGCTCCTACGAGCAGTACTTC,once,TRBV11-2,.,TRBJ2-7
CASSAITHGPYNEQFF,TGTGCCAGCAGCGCGATAACACACGGCCCCTACAATGAGCAGTTCTTC,.,TRBV9,.,TRBJ2-1